These 28 T cell receptor beta chains originate from one sample sequenced in a study of cytomegalovirus exposure and HLA in healthy donors. Amplification used 60 Vbeta primers and 13 Jbeta primers. Method: immunoSEQ multiplex PCR; TCRdb's copy keeps in-frame clones and lacks some. Here the sample spans about 70,000 clones, about 70% being singletons. The sample comprised PBMCs. Source of these receptors: a woman aged 30 to 39 in good health and CMV-seronegative.

The chain has TRBV29-1 and TRBJ2-3; 7 nucleotides agree with TRBD2. The CDR3 is 13 residues long. The J segment lost 4 bases and the V segment lost 8 bases, leaving 9 bases of the junction unmatched. Germline V gene data show CDR1 as SQVTM and CDR2 as ANQGSEA. The CDR3 protein is CSFGGVGSDTQYF. CDR3 coding DNA: TGCAGCTTTGGGGGGGTGGGGTCAGATACGCAGTATTTT.

This clone was detected a few times. This chain uses TRBV2 with TRBJ1-5; D is ambiguous. The germline gives CDR1 SNHLY, CDR2 FYNNEI. V was clipped by 3 bases and J by 6 bases, with 9 bases between them. This CDR3 is built from 13 residues. CDR3 sequence (DNA): TGTGCCAGCAGTGATTCCGGGTTTCAGCCCCAGCATTTT. It is translated as CASSDSGFQPQHF.

In its sample, this clone was seen once. The CDR3, as DNA: TGTGCCAGCAGCAACCAGGGGCAGACTAATGAAAAACTGTTTTTT. This encodes CASSNQGQTNEKLFF. J is TRBJ1-4 and V is TRBV9; D is possibly TRBD1 (6 bases). The CDR3 runs to 15 residues. CDR1 SGDLS and CDR2 YYNGEE come from the germline V gene. V lost 4 bases, J lost 2 bases, and 12 bases lay in between.

The CDR3 sequence is CASKGDRLLGAYEQYF. The CDR3 DNA is TGTGCCAGCAAGGGGGACAGACTCCTCGGGGCCTACGAGCAGTACTTC. The gene calls are TRBV2 and TRBJ2-7; TRBD1 agrees at 7 bases. The CDR3 length is 16 residues. V trimming: 7 bases; J trimming: 2 bases; junction bases outside the gene matches: 14. CDR1 is SNHLY, CDR2 FYNNEI, per germline.

The rearrangement links TRBV4-3 to TRBJ1-2, with D possibly being TRBD1 (5 bases). Trimming removed 4 bases at V and 4 bases at J, with 13 bases between. This CDR3 comprises 14 residues. Germline V gene sequence: CDR1 LGHNA, CDR2 YSLEER. CDR3 protein: CASSRTLDSYGYTF. The CDR3, as DNA: TGCGCCAGCAGCCGAACCCTAGACAGCTATGGCTACACCTTC.

The CDR3 DNA is TGTGCCAGCAGTTGGACCGGGACAGGGTCGTACGAGCAGTACTTC. This translates into CASSWTGTGSYEQYF. This sequence joins TRBV27 and TRBJ2-7; 9 nucleotides line up with TRBD1. Unmatched junction bases numbered 8, after V lost 4 bases and J lost 4 bases. From germline, CDR1 is MNHEY and CDR2 SMNVEV (reference sequence). The CDR3 contains 15 residues.

The chain carries TRBV5-1 and TRBJ1-2, with D unresolved. The CDR3 loop spans 13 amino acids. V was cut by 1 base and J by 3 bases, with 7 bases left in between. Germline assignment: CDR1 SGHRS and CDR2 YFSETQ. CDR3 sequence reads: CASSLTADYGYTF. DNA for the CDR3: TGCGCCAGCAGCTTGACGGCGGACTATGGCTACACCTTC.

This clone has more than one count but fewer than ten. The J gene is TRBJ1-6, the V gene TRBV5-6; D is undetermined. Germline V gene lookup returns CDR1 SGHDT and CDR2 YYEEEE. With 2 bases removed from V and 3 bases from J, the gap between germline ends came to 15 bases. This CDR3 has 17 amino acids. CDR3 in DNA: TGTGCCAGCAGCTTCAGTTCGGGTCTTGTCTATAATTCACCCCTCCACTTT. Protein sequence: CASSFSSGLVYNSPLHF.

The chain joins TRBV29-1 to TRBJ1-1, with 9 nucleotides matching TRBD1. CDR3 length equals 15 residues. The trim removed 7 bases at V and 6 bases at J, leaving 15 bases unmatched. CDR1 is SQVTM, CDR2 ANQGSEA, per germline. CDR3 residues: CSAGNRGRQGSEAFF. CDR3 nucleotide sequence: TGCAGCGCCGGTAACAGGGGGCGCCAAGGATCTGAAGCTTTCTTT.

Only a few counts were recorded for this clone. The V gene is TRBV9, the J gene TRBJ2-7, with 7 bases identical to TRBD2. With V trimmed by 4 bases and J by 2 bases, 9 bases remained unmatched. The CDR3 has 15 amino acids. The V gene's germline CDR1 is SGDLS and CDR2 YYNGEE. CDR3 protein: CASSPGGGNPYEQYF. The CDR3 nucleotides read TGTGCCAGCAGCCCCGGCGGGGGAAATCCCTACGAGCAGTACTTC.

For this clone: The junction differs from germline at one of its ends, possibly a read error. The chain joins TRBV18 to TRBJ2-1; maybe TRBD2 (5 bases). CDR3 size: 14 residues. Germline lookup yields CDR1 KGHSH and CDR2 LQKENI. The CDR3 sequence is CASSPPGLASRSLF. CDR3 nucleotides: TGTGCCAGCTCACCACCGGGTTTGGCTAGCCGATCACTCTTC.

The chain is built from TRBV7-2 and TRBJ2-1, with D tentatively TRBD1 (6 bases). Between the trimmed V and J ends, which lost 3 bases and 4 bases, there was a span of 16 bases. The CDR3 is 16 residues long. Germline V CDR1 and CDR2: SGHTA, FQGNSA. The CDR3 loop reads CASSLGAALGYNEQFF. The DNA of the CDR3 is TGTGCCAGCAGCTTGGGGGCGGCGTTGGGATACAATGAGCAGTTCTTC.

This chain uses TRBV19 with TRBJ1-6; perhaps TRBD1 as D (5 bases). CDR3 length: 16 residues. Germline V gene data show CDR1 as LNHDA and CDR2 as SQIVND (reference sequence). V was shortened by 7 bases and J by 3 bases, with 16 bases between the two germline ends. This CDR3 reads CASNSASGGYNSPLHF. DNA of the CDR3: TGTGCCAGTAATTCCGCCTCCGGGGGCTATAATTCACCCCTCCACTTT.

This clone was seen a single time. This chain joins TRBV25-1 and TRBJ2-2, with D perhaps matching TRBD1 (6 bases). V lost 6 bases to trimming and J lost 7 bases, with 15 bases between them. In germline, CDR1 is MGHDK, CDR2 SYGVNS. CDR3 size: 14 residues. This CDR3 reads CASRTSGAHGELFF. CDR3 bases: TGTGCCAGCAGAACCTCAGGGGCTCACGGGGAGCTGTTTTTT.

This clone was counted between two and nine times. This chain uses TRBV9 with TRBJ2-5; TRBD1 aligns across 8 bases. V trimming: 4 bases; J trimming: 5 bases; junction bases outside the gene matches: 13. Per the germline V gene, CDR1 is SGDLS and CDR2 is YYNGEE. The CDR3 runs 16 residues. CDR3 in amino acids: CASSKRQGIEGETQYF. CDR3 DNA: TGTGCCAGCAGCAAGAGACAGGGGATCGAGGGTGAGACCCAGTACTTC.

The chain uses TRBV29-1 and TRBJ1-2; D is perhaps TRBD1 (6 bases). Per the germline V gene, CDR1 is SQVTM and CDR2 is ANQGSEA. The CDR3 spans 11 residues. V was clipped by 4 bases and J by 3 bases, with 6 bases between them. The CDR3: CSVGTDYGYTF. DNA of the CDR3: TGCAGCGTTGGGACAGACTATGGCTACACCTTC.

CDR3 nucleotides: TGTGCCAGCAGCTTTGGACAGGGGGATGCATATGGCTACACCTTC. It yields the protein CASSFGQGDAYGYTF. This rearrangement joins TRBV5-5 to TRBJ1-2; 10 nucleotides agree with TRBD1. Per the germline V gene, CDR1 is SGHKS and CDR2 is YYEKEE (reference sequence). V dropped 2 bases and J dropped 5; count of bases not matched to a gene: 6. There are 15 residues in the CDR3.

The gene calls are TRBV6-5 and TRBJ2-7; D is perhaps TRBD1 (5 bases). Germline V gene sequence: CDR1 MNHEY, CDR2 SVGAGI. Trimming pared 2 bases from V and 4 bases from J, leaving 6 bases between. There are 12 residues in the CDR3. The CDR3 nucleotides are TGTGCCAGCAGTTACGGACAATACGAGCAGTACTTC. The encoded protein is CASSYGQYEQYF.

The chain recombines TRBV9 with TRBJ1-1; D is uncertain. CDR1 is SGDLS and CDR2 is YYNGEE in the germline V gene. With 4 bases removed from V and 3 bases from J, the gap between germline ends came to 16 bases. The CDR3 spans 15 residues. The DNA for the CDR3 is TGTGCCAGCAGCTTAAGGCCCGCCCGGGACACTGAAGCTTTCTTT. This encodes CASSLRPARDTEAFF.

The rearrangement joins TRBV28 to TRBJ2-1; 12 bases line up with TRBD2. V shed 9 bases and J 3 bases; nucleotides not matched to a gene: 15. The germline CDR1 and CDR2 sequences are MDHEN and SYDVKM. The CDR3 consists of 18 residues. In DNA form, the CDR3 reads TGTGCCAGGGATAATTACCTAGCGGGGGGGCTCAACTACAATGAGCAGTTCTTC. It yields the protein CARDNYLAGGLNYNEQFF. Combining the CDR3 with reference TRBV28 and TRBJ2-1 gives the whole variable domain DVKVTQSSRYLVKRTGEKVFLECVQDMDHENMFWYRQDPGLGLRLIYFSYDVKMKEKGDIPEGYSVSREKKERFSLILESASTNQTSMYLCARDNYLAGGLNYNEQFFGPGTRLTVL.

The chain has TRBV4-1 and TRBJ2-2, with D tentatively TRBD2 (6 bases). V gave up 1 base and J gave up 7 bases, with 10 bases separating them. Germline lookup yields CDR1 MGHRA and CDR2 YSYEKL. The CDR3 is 14 amino acids. The CDR3 loop reads CASSQGEVGGELFF. DNA for the CDR3: TGCGCCAGCAGCCAAGGGGAGGTCGGCGGGGAGCTGTTTTTT.

The chain joins TRBV9 to TRBJ2-3, with TRBD1 matching 10 bases. CDR1 is SGDLS, CDR2 YYNGEE, per germline. J was trimmed by 1 base and V by 4 bases; bases with no gene match: 12. The CDR3 loop spans 18 amino acids. The CDR3 DNA reads as TGTGCCAGCAGCCCCGACCGTGGTGGGACAGGGGGCACAGATACGCAGTATTTT. This translates into CASSPDRGGTGGTDTQYF. Variable domain in full (rest from reference TRBV9 and TRBJ2-3): DSGVTQTPKHLITATGQRVTLRCSPRSGDLSVYWYQQSLDQGLQFLIQYYNGEERAKGNILERFSAQQFPDLHSELNLSSLELGDSALYFCASSPDRGGTGGTDTQYFGPGTRLTVL.

This chain connects TRBV6-5 to TRBJ2-3; 8 nucleotides match TRBD2. This CDR3 has 16 residues. In germline, CDR1 is MNHEY, CDR2 SVGAGI. Germline trimming cut 0 bases from V and 5 bases from J; bases unmatched to any gene: 7. CDR3 DNA sequence: TGTGCCAGCAGTTACTCGGAGCGGGGGTGGCGAGATACGCAGTATTTT. This codes for CASSYSERGWRDTQYF.

V gene TRBV4-2 combines with J gene TRBJ2-7; D is possibly TRBD2 (5 bases). Germline assignment: CDR1 LGHNA and CDR2 YNFKEQ. The CDR3 sequence is 15 residues long. V gave up 3 bases and J gave up 7 bases, with 19 bases separating them. The CDR3 DNA follows: TGTGCCAGCAGCCATGTCGTGAACGGGGTGATGGAGCAGTACTTC. Translated, it gives CASSHVVNGVMEQYF.

V usage is TRBV19 and J usage is TRBJ2-3; D gene ambiguous. The germline gives CDR1 LNHDA, CDR2 SQIVND (reference sequence). V was pared by 3 bases and J by 1 base, with 5 bases between. The CDR3 loop spans 13 amino acids. CDR3 region: CASSIEGTDTQYF. CDR3 nucleotides: TGTGCCAGTAGTATCGAGGGCACAGATACGCAGTATTTT.

The V gene is TRBV4-3, the J gene TRBJ1-6; TRBD1 agrees at 8 bases. CDR1 is LGHNA, CDR2 YSLEER, per germline. V was clipped by 0 bases and J by 10 bases; unmatched bases: 8. This CDR3 region has 16 residues. The CDR3 sequence: CASSQDPGQGTSPLHF. As DNA, the CDR3 is TGCGCCAGCAGCCAAGATCCAGGACAGGGTACGTCACCCCTCCACTTT.

V and J are TRBV11-2 and TRBJ1-4, with a tentative D call TRBD1 (5 bases). The V gene lost 7 bases and the J gene lost 7 bases, with 13 bases spanning the gap. Germline CDR1 is SGHAT and CDR2 is FQNNGV. CDR3 length equals 13 residues. Written as DNA, the CDR3 is TGTGCCAGCAATAAGGGGCAGGGTGAAAAACTGTTTTTT. Amino acids: CASNKGQGEKLFF.

This clone appeared a few times. The rearrangement links TRBV10-1 to TRBJ2-3; no definite D call. V was shortened by 0 bases and J by 4 bases, with 8 bases between the two germline ends. CDR3 size: 14 residues. From germline, CDR1 is WNHNN and CDR2 SYGVQD (reference sequence). The CDR3 protein is CASSESSVADTQYF. The CDR3 bases are TGCGCCAGCAGTGAGTCGAGTGTGGCAGATACGCAGTATTTT.